This T cell receptor (beta chain) came from a study of identical twins (dated by TCRdb to about 2016). Background for the entire study: To test whether fetal clonotypes persist, this study deep-sequenced TCR alpha and beta repertoires from monozygotic twins, from unrelated adults of various ages, and from cord blood. Replicate twin experiments were performed at different times using different library preparation protocols to rule out contamination.

This clonotype was seen repeatedly, ten times or more. The antigen it recognizes is unknown. Per-nucleotide qualities are absent, and no much larger clonotype sits a single base away. Overall results and qualifications from the work: Fewer insertions were carried by abundant cord blood beta clonotypes; a weaker similar trend was observed in young adult naive repertoires, while no such trend was observed in memory repertoires. Invariant T cells such as MAIT and iNKT could partly confound zero-insertion analyses, though diverse VJ usage argued against this for most clonotypes. Compared with coincidental sharing between unrelated individuals, out-of-frame TCR alpha sequences shared between twins had an excess of sequences with low generation probability. The excess sharing between twins in beta out-of-frame sequences was weaker because fewer shared sequences reduced the signal-to-noise ratio. Because the same donors could not be followed over many years, the conclusions depended on cross-sectional statistical analysis. Out-of-frame TCR alpha sharing in monozygotic twins was systematically underestimated by recombination models, whereas sharing between unrelated individuals was in agreement with the recombination models.

Receptor libraries were prepared by 5' RACE. The instrument was an Illumina HiSeq 2000. A universal primer binding site was added through template switching, and the final cDNA carried a unique molecular identifier so that TCR cDNA molecules could be counted accurately. Specific primers in the conserved constant-segment region were used to synthesize first-strand cDNA for the TCR alpha and beta chains. To control for contamination, every cDNA library carried two barcodes: a SMART-Mk sample barcode plus Illumina barcodes. TruSeq adapter sequences along with Illumina sample barcodes were introduced in two successive PCR steps. TCR alpha and beta cDNA libraries were sequenced on the Illumina HiSeq platform with custom primers. The source study handled its data this way. Raw reads were processed with MiGEC to extract unique molecular identifiers, and MiXCR was used to determine CDR3 positions. For each individual, recombination models were inferred using an EM algorithm with the repgenHMM and IGoR tools. The analysis of shared clonotypes was done with the tcR package in R, with sharing normalized by the product of cloneset sizes. To study raw recombination free of thymic and clonal selection effects, out-of-frame nonproductive sequences were analyzed. TCRdb trimmed public reads at Q25 via fastp, called clones via MiXCR and kept in-frame beta chains. Rows with a matching CDR3 protein are joined into one entry that keeps the most common DNA and genes. Clone size and V and J calls follow TCRdb, not the original study. The sample records a few hundred thousand distinct CDR3 sequences, approximately 8.3% of which are singletons. Less than 4% of the sample belongs to the ten largest clones.

All donors were healthy Caucasians. Three pairs of female monozygotic twins, all aged about 18 to 30 years, were included in the twin cohort. CD4+ and CD8+ T cell populations were isolated with positive isolation kits from Invitrogen. Trimming takes 0 bases off V and 9 bases off J; junction bases not matched to a gene: 10. Including the terminal cysteine and phenylalanine, the CDR3 comprises 15 residues. The entry retains the CDR3 DNA only, 45 bases that are in frame from base 1. Based on the germline V gene, the CDR1 and CDR2 sequences are SQVTM and ANQGSEA. In addition, the sample was reused for a study of yellow fever vaccine responses in identical twins. The second investigation adds: According to the authors, in identical twins the way T cells responded to vaccination appeared partly convergent and partly personalized. In the study, vaccine-responding T cell clones were precisely tracked in identical twins.

The V and J segments used are TRBV29-1 and TRBJ2-7, and TRBD2 matches 11 of the central bases. The receptor comes from a young woman in good health. Specimen: CD8+ T cells sorted from blood. The CDR3 region reads CSVEDPTSGSPRQYF. At the DNA level, the sequence is TGCAGCGTTGAAGATCCAACTAGCGGGAGCCCTCGGCAGTACTTC.